These 3 T cell receptor beta chains originate from one sample sequenced in a study of naive and memory T cell subsets. An equimolar mix of two oligonucleotides served as the beta constant-region primer for TRBC1 and TRBC2. One entry per CDR3 protein, called by TCRdb with MiXCR from the UMI-ligation and nested PCR reads. The table shows over 25,000 distinct CDR3 sequences, with about 10% occurring only once. The sample comprised effector memory CD4+ T cells from blood. The subset here: effector memory, CD45RA- CD27-. The receptors stem from a human donor in good health.

The V call is TRBV15, the J call TRBJ2-5, with 10 bases identical to TRBD2. Germline V CDR1 and CDR2: LNHNV, YYDKDF (reference sequence). V was pared by 0 bases and J by 3 bases, with 1 base of the junction left unmatched. The CDR3 has 15 residues. Here the CDR3 reads CATSRETSGEETQYF. The CDR3 DNA is TGTGCCACCAGCAGAGAAACTAGCGGGGAAGAGACCCAGTACTTC.

This sequence joins TRBV6-2 or TRBV6-3 and TRBJ2-2, with D uncertain. Germline V gives CDR1 MNHEY, CDR2 SVGEGT. Trimming stripped 2 bases from V and 2 bases from J, with 9 bases between. The CDR3 has 15 amino acids. The CDR3 spells CASSYHRVNTGELFF. DNA of the CDR3: TGTGCCAGCAGTTACCACAGAGTTAACACCGGGGAGCTGTTTTTT.

This clonotype was seen many times. The chain has TRBV7-2 and TRBJ2-7; TRBD2 aligns across 10 bases. The length of the CDR3 is 15 residues. The V and J ends lost 4 bases and 1 base, in that order; junction bases with no gene match: 4. Per the germline V gene, CDR1 is SGHTA and CDR2 is FQGNSA. DNA for the CDR3: TGTGCCAGCAGCTACGGGACTAGCGATTCCTACGAGCAGTACTTC. Translated, it gives CASSYGTSDSYEQYF.